The 24 T cell receptor beta chains below were found in one sample sequenced in a study of T cells after yellow fever vaccination (dated 2019 in TCRdb). The intended sense of this specimen's treatment or condition label: live attenuated yellow fever vaccine strain. Libraries came from 5' RACE. The run used an Illumina HiSeq 2500. TCRdb reprocessed the public reads (quality trimming at Q25 with fastp, clone calling with MiXCR) and kept in-frame beta chains. Identical CDR3 protein sequences are pooled into one entry, listed with their most common genes and DNA. Recorded for this sample are more than 450,000 distinct CDR3 sequences; 21% of them occurred a single time. The ten largest account for roughly a sixth of the sample. The starting material was PBMCs, obtained less than 25 days after the first yellow fever vaccination. These receptors originate from a man between 18 and 35 years old who received the YFV17D yellow fever vaccine.

J is TRBJ2-3 and V is TRBV7-3; possible D gene TRBD2, 6 bases. Trimming stripped 5 bases from V and 4 bases from J, with 16 bases between. The CDR3 covers 15 residues. Germline CDR1 reads SGHTA; CDR2 reads FQGTGA. CDR3 in amino acids: CASSIGTALADTQYF. DNA of the CDR3: TGTGCCAGCAGCATAGGGACTGCCCTGGCAGATACGCAGTATTTT.

The chain combines TRBV28 with TRBJ2-7; no clear D. Trimming took off 2 bases at V and 1 base at J, with 9 bases between the two ends. The CDR3 length is 14 residues. The germline V gene encodes CDR1 MDHEN and CDR2 SYDVKM. The CDR3 is CASSLGVPSYEQYV. Written as DNA, the CDR3 is TGTGCCAGCAGTTTAGGTGTCCCTTCCTACGAGCAGTACGTC.

This clonotype was seen a single time. The chain is built from TRBV9 and TRBJ1-6, with 12 bases aligning to TRBD1. This CDR3 is built from 17 residues. Germline CDR1 reads SGDLS; CDR2 reads YYNGEE. The trim removed 3 bases at V and 7 bases at J, leaving 8 bases unmatched. The CDR3 loop reads CASSAQPGTGGNSPLHF. The CDR3 DNA sequence: TGTGCCAGCAGCGCTCAACCAGGGACAGGGGGCAATTCACCCCTCCACTTT.

This clonotype showed up just a few times. This chain joins TRBV4-1 and TRBJ1-1, with TRBD1 matching over 7 bases. There are 15 residues in the CDR3. Per germline, CDR1 MGHRA and CDR2 YSYEKL. V was clipped by 4 bases and J by 4 bases; unmatched bases: 9. This CDR3 is CASSLTGRGFTEAFF. CDR3 nucleotides: TGCGCCAGCAGCCTGACAGGGCGGGGGTTCACTGAAGCTTTCTTT.

CDR3 nucleotide sequence: TGCAGTGCTACCACCCGGGGGGGCTTAGCCTACGAGCAGTACTTC. This codes for CSATTRGGLAYEQYF. The V and J genes are TRBV20-1 and TRBJ2-7, with 8 bases lining up with TRBD2. This CDR3 region has 15 residues. V dropped 4 bases and J dropped 2; count of bases not matched to a gene: 10. Germline loops: CDR1 DFQATT, CDR2 SNEGSKA (reference sequence).

The chain joins TRBV7-8 to TRBJ2-4, with D unresolved. The CDR3 is 13 amino acids. V lost 5 bases to trimming and J lost 4 bases, with 9 bases between them. Germline CDR1 reads SGHVS; CDR2 reads FQNEAQ. The CDR3 DNA follows: TGTGCCAGCAGCGCCCGAACAAAAAACATTCAGTACTTC. Its protein is CASSARTKNIQYF. Together with reference TRBV7-8 and TRBJ2-4, the CDR3 gives the full variable domain: GAGVSQSPRYKVAKRGQDVALRCDPISGHVSLFWYQQALGQGPEFLTYFQNEAQLDKSGLPSDRFFAERPEGSVSTLKIQRTQQEDSAVYLCASSARTKNIQYFGAGTRLSVL.

This clonotype was detected a few times. The J gene is TRBJ1-1, the V gene TRBV10-3, with TRBD1 matching over 8 bases. CDR1 ENHRY and CDR2 SYGVKD come from the germline V gene. V shed 4 bases and J 1 base; nucleotides not matched to a gene: 5. The CDR3 has 15 amino acids. DNA of the CDR3: TGTGCCATCAGTGCGTCGGACAGGGAGAACACTGAAGCTTTCTTT. Encoded protein: CAISASDRENTEAFF.

The chain couples TRBV24-1 to TRBJ2-3, with D unclear. CDR3 length: 14 residues. V shed 1 base and J shed 6 bases, with 10 bases lying between them. Germline loops: CDR1 KGHDR, CDR2 SFDVKD. CDR3 residues: CATSDFPARDTQYF. The CDR3 DNA is TGTGCCACCAGTGATTTCCCCGCCCGGGATACGCAGTATTTT.

This clonotype was observed at least ten times. This chain joins TRBV7-2 and TRBJ2-7; possibly TRBD1 for D (6 bases). Germline-derived CDR1 and CDR2 are SGHTA and FQGNSA. This CDR3 spans 14 amino acids. The V gene lost 1 base and the J gene lost 3 bases, with 10 bases spanning the gap. The CDR3 loop reads CASSLERGYYEQYV. The CDR3 nucleotides read TGTGCCAGCAGCTTAGAAAGGGGGTACTACGAGCAGTACGTC.

This clonotype turned up a few times. The chain carries TRBV10-3 and TRBJ1-3; TRBD1 matches 10 bases. The V and J ends lost 7 bases and 2 bases, in that order; junction bases with no gene match: 2. Germline V CDR1 and CDR2: ENHRY, SYGVKD. The CDR3 has 14 residues. The CDR3 DNA sequence: TGTGCCATCAAAGACAGGGGGCCTGGAAACACCATATATTTT. This encodes CAIKDRGPGNTIYF.

This chain connects TRBV5-1 to TRBJ1-1, with no clear D. This CDR3 contains 12 residues. Between the trimmed V and J ends, which lost 4 bases and 11 bases, there was a span of 15 bases. Looked up from germline, CDR1 is SGHRS and CDR2 is YFSETQ. Here the CDR3 reads CASSGRGSDAFF. CDR3 bases: TGCGCCAGCAGCGGGCGAGGGTCGGATGCTTTCTTT.

In this sample, this clonotype turned up a few times. The genes are TRBV29-1 and TRBJ2-5; D call uncertain. CDR1 and CDR2 (germline): SQVTM, ANQGSEA. Trimming pared 2 bases from V and 4 bases from J, leaving 11 bases between. CDR3 length: 13 amino acids. The CDR3 is CSVESQDGETQYF. Here the CDR3 DNA reads TGCAGCGTTGAAAGTCAAGACGGAGAGACCCAGTACTTC.

The chain carries TRBV21-1 and TRBJ1-5; the table's D call, TRBD1, was not checked against the DNA. TRBV21-1 is a pseudogene segment. The CDR3 consists of 17 residues. Here the CDR3 DNA reads TGTGCCAGCAGCAAAGTGGCCGGGCCATGGGAAAATCAGCCCCAGCATTTT. Its protein is CASSKVAGPWENQPQHF.

This clonotype has only a few counts. This sequence joins TRBV13 and TRBJ2-5; a possible D gene is TRBD1 (6 bases). This CDR3 is 12 amino acids long. V was cut by 10 bases and J by 4 bases, with 13 bases left in between. Germline-derived CDR1 and CDR2 are PRHDT and FYEKMQ (reference sequence). The CDR3 DNA is TGTGCCACCGCACAGGGTGGAGAGACCCAGTACTTC. Protein: CATAQGGETQYF. Using reference TRBV13 and TRBJ2-5 for the parts outside the CDR3, the full variable domain is AAGVIQSPRHLIKEKRETATLKCYPIPRHDTVYWYQQGPGQDPQFLISFYEKMQSDKGSIPDRFSAQQFSDYHSELNMSSLELGDSALYFCATAQGGETQYFGPGTRLLVL.

V usage is TRBV4-1 and J usage is TRBJ1-5; D gene unclear. V lost 1 base and J 7 bases, leaving 8 bases between the germline ends. The CDR3 sequence is 13 residues long. CDR1 and CDR2 (germline): MGHRA, YSYEKL. CDR3 in DNA: TGCGCCAGCAGCCAAGCGACCGGACAGCCCCAGCATTTT. This codes for CASSQATGQPQHF.

This clonotype was detected only a few times. The chain links TRBV7-2 to TRBJ1-1, with TRBD1 matching 7 bases. V trimming: 5 bases; J trimming: 4 bases; junction bases outside the gene matches: 13. Looked up from germline, CDR1 is SGHTA and CDR2 is FQGNSA. CDR3 length: 16 residues. The CDR3 loop reads CASSRGQGVLSTEAFF. The CDR3 DNA reads as TGTGCCAGCAGCCGCGGGCAGGGGGTTTTGAGCACTGAAGCTTTCTTT.

This chain links TRBV5-1 with TRBJ1-2; D is unresolved. The CDR3 sequence is 14 residues long. Germline V gene sequence: CDR1 SGHRS, CDR2 YFSETQ. V lost 0 bases and J 4 bases, leaving 10 bases between the germline ends. The CDR3 loop is CASSLDPASYGYTF. The CDR3 region has the DNA TGCGCCAGCAGCTTGGATCCGGCCTCCTATGGCTACACCTTC.

The V gene is TRBV7-9, the J gene TRBJ2-1; D is uncertain. With 1 base removed from V and 3 bases from J, the gap between germline ends came to 7 bases. The length of the CDR3 is 14 residues. Germline V CDR1 and CDR2: SEHNR, FQNEAQ (reference sequence). Here the CDR3 reads CASSLGVIYNEQFF. In nucleotides, the CDR3 is TGTGCCAGCAGCTTAGGGGTTATCTACAATGAGCAGTTCTTC.

This chain links TRBV6-2 or TRBV6-3 with TRBJ2-6; TRBD2 agrees at 9 bases. The CDR3 consists of 19 residues. Trimming at V came to 6 bases and at J to 1 base, leaving 13 bases not matched to a gene. Germline V gene lookup returns CDR1 MNHEY and CDR2 SVGEGT. As DNA, the CDR3 is TGTGCCAGCAGCCCAAGGCTAGCGGGGTTTACTTCTGGGGCCAACGTCCTGACTTTC. The encoded protein is CASSPRLAGFTSGANVLTF.

This clonotype was detected a few times. The chain joins TRBV2 to TRBJ2-1; 8 bases match TRBD1. The V segment lost 7 bases and the J segment 9 bases; nucleotides outside the gene matches: 5. Germline V gene lookup returns CDR1 SNHLY and CDR2 FYNNEI. The CDR3 runs to 12 residues. The DNA for the CDR3 is TGTGCCAGCACCAGGGGGCGGGGTGAGCAGTTCTTC. It translates to CASTRGRGEQFF.

The rearrangement links TRBV27 to TRBJ2-3; no firm D call. The CDR3 covers 15 residues. V was pared by 6 bases and J by 3 bases, with 16 bases between. The V gene's germline CDR1 is MNHEY and CDR2 SMNVEV (reference sequence). CDR3 sequence reads: CASSKKSTSTDTQYF. Here the CDR3 DNA reads TGTGCCAGCAGCAAGAAAAGTACTTCAACAGATACGCAGTATTTT.

The chain carries TRBV12-3 or TRBV12-4 and TRBJ1-5, with D possibly TRBD1 on 6 matching bases. Trimming shortened V by 9 bases and J by 0 bases, and 12 bases separated the two germline ends. This CDR3 spans 14 amino acids. CDR3 bases: TGTGCCAGTTGGGCAGGGGATAGCAATCAGCCCCAGCATTTT. This translates into CASWAGDSNQPQHF.

This clonotype appeared a few times. This chain connects TRBV12-3 or TRBV12-4 to TRBJ2-3; D is possibly TRBD2 (5 bases). With 9 bases removed from V and 6 bases from J, the gap between germline ends came to 13 bases. The CDR3 consists of 12 residues. Here the CDR3 DNA reads TGTGCCAGTGCCTCCGGGATGGATACGCAGTATTTT. Residues: CASASGMDTQYF.

This clonotype appeared many times. The rearrangement joins TRBV10-3 to TRBJ1-5, with 9 bases identical to TRBD1. Unmatched junction bases numbered 9, after V lost 6 bases and J lost 9 bases. This CDR3 spans 14 amino acids. Germline CDR1 reads ENHRY; CDR2 reads SYGVKD. The CDR3 DNA reads TGTGCCATCAGGACCGGGACAGGGCAGGGGCCCCAGCATTTT. It is translated as CAIRTGTGQGPQHF.